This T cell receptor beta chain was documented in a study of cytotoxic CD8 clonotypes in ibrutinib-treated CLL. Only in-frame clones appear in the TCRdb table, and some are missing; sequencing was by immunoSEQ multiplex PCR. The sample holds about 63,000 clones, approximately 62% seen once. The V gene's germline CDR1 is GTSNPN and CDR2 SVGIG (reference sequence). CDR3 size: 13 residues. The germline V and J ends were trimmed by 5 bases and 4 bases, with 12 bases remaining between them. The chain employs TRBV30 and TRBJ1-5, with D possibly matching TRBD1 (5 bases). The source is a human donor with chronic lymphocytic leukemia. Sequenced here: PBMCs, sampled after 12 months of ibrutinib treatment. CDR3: CAWGGTDNQPQHF. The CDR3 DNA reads TGTGCCTGGGGAGGGACCGATAATCAGCCCCAGCATTTT.